A selection of T cell receptor beta chains follows, all from one sample in a study of shared clonotypes between healthy human individuals. Profiling relied on immunoSEQ multiplex PCR, and the TCRdb table lists in-frame clones only, not all of them. The sample records some 470,000 clones, approximately 80% being singletons. The sample taken for sequencing was PBMCs. These receptors all stem from a woman in her 40s in good health. Some clones in this sample may be carry-over from other donors' samples. CDR3s include the opening cysteine and the closing phenylalanine or tryptophan. Fields, in order: clone size, V gene, D gene, J gene, CDR3 protein, CDR3 DNA. The D gene is left open where the match is weak. Not all rows give a size; the values are once, few, many and, for expanded clones, a class.

abundance: NA
v_gene: TRBV5-1
d_gene: TRBD1
j_gene: TRBJ1-1
CDR3aa: CASRWDSHTEAFF
CDR3nt: TGCGCCAGCAGGTGGGACAGCCACACTGAAGCTTTCTTT

abundance: NA
v_gene: TRBV13
d_gene: TRBD1
j_gene: TRBJ1-5
CDR3aa: CASRFDRDKNQPQHF
CDR3nt: TGTGCCAGCAGATTCGACAGGGACAAAAATCAGCCCCAGCATTTT

abundance: NA
v_gene: TRBV6-6
d_gene: NA
j_gene: TRBJ2-1
CDR3aa: CASSEFQEQFF
CDR3nt: TGTGCCAGCAGTGAATTTCAAGAGCAGTTCTTC

abundance: NA
v_gene: TRBV5-4
d_gene: NA
j_gene: TRBJ2-1
CDR3aa: CASSPGTGTGEQFF
CDR3nt: TGTGCCAGCAGTCCCGGAACGGGTACGGGTGAGCAGTTCTTC

abundance: NA
v_gene: TRBV6-5
d_gene: TRBD1
j_gene: TRBJ1-4
CDR3aa: CASSLTGGTNEKLFF
CDR3nt: TGTGCCAGCAGTTTGACAGGGGGCACTAATGAAAAACTGTTTTTT

abundance: NA
v_gene: TRBV14
d_gene: NA
j_gene: TRBJ2-1
CDR3aa: CASSQREDRDEQFF
CDR3nt: TGTGCCAGCAGCCAGCGGGAGGACAGGGATGAGCAGTTCTTC

abundance: NA
v_gene: TRBV15
d_gene: NA
j_gene: TRBJ2-1
CDR3aa: CATSLGLGSYNEQFF
CDR3nt: TGTGCCACCAGCTTGGGCCTAGGCTCCTACAATGAGCAGTTCTTC

abundance: NA
v_gene: TRBV11-3
d_gene: TRBD1
j_gene: TRBJ2-5
CDR3aa: CASSLGTGDASWETQYF
CDR3nt: TGTGCCAGCAGCTTGGGAACAGGGGATGCCTCCTGGGAGACCCAGTACTTC

abundance: once
v_gene: TRBV2
d_gene: TRBD2
j_gene: TRBJ2-4
CDR3aa: CASSVGGLAGAKNIQYF
CDR3nt: TGTGCCAGCAGTGTCGGGGGACTAGCGGGAGCCAAAAACATTCAGTACTTC

abundance: NA
v_gene: TRBV5-5
d_gene: NA
j_gene: TRBJ2-2
CDR3aa: CASSLTGLAGELFF
CDR3nt: TGTGCCAGCAGCTTGACCGGGTTGGCCGGGGAGCTGTTTTTT

abundance: NA
v_gene: TRBV7-6
d_gene: TRBD1
j_gene: TRBJ2-7
CDR3aa: CASSQGTEYSYEQYF
CDR3nt: TGTGCCAGCAGCCAAGGGACAGAATACTCCTACGAGCAGTACTTC

abundance: NA
v_gene: TRBV13
d_gene: NA
j_gene: TRBJ2-6
CDR3aa: CASSNSGANVLTF
CDR3nt: TGTGCCAGCAGCAACTCTGGGGCCAACGTCCTGACTTTC

abundance: NA
v_gene: TRBV5-1
d_gene: NA
j_gene: TRBJ2-3
CDR3aa: CASSLEGRVSTDTQYF
CDR3nt: TGCGCCAGCAGCTTGGAGGGACGGGTCAGCACAGATACGCAGTATTTT

abundance: NA
v_gene: TRBV6-4
d_gene: NA
j_gene: TRBJ1-6
CDR3aa: CASSVGTPYSPLHF
CDR3nt: TGTGCCAGCAGTGTCGGGACCCCGTATTCACCCCTCCACTTT

abundance: NA
v_gene: TRBV5-1
d_gene: TRBD2
j_gene: TRBJ2-2
CDR3aa: CASSGGDSGTSGELLF
CDR3nt: TGCGCCAGCAGCGGAGGAGATAGCGGGACGTCCGGGGAGCTGCTTTTT

abundance: NA
v_gene: TRBV28
d_gene: NA
j_gene: TRBJ1-1
CDR3aa: CASTPGGQNTEAFF
CDR3nt: TGTGCCAGCACGCCCGGGGGGCAGAACACTGAAGCTTTCTTT

abundance: once
v_gene: TRBV18
d_gene: TRBD1
j_gene: TRBJ1-2
CDR3aa: CASSQTGGDRYGYTF
CDR3nt: TGTGCCAGCTCACAGACAGGGGGCGACCGGTATGGCTACACCTTC

abundance: few
v_gene: TRBV11-2
d_gene: NA
j_gene: TRBJ2-1
CDR3aa: CASSVNSINEQFF
CDR3nt: TGTGCCAGCAGCGTCAACAGTATTAATGAGCAGTTCTTC

abundance: few
v_gene: TRBV28
d_gene: TRBD2
j_gene: TRBJ2-5
CDR3aa: CASSGLAGVFQETQYF
CDR3nt: TGTGCCAGCAGTGGACTAGCGGGAGTGTTCCAAGAGACCCAGTACTTC

abundance: NA
v_gene: TRBV14
d_gene: NA
j_gene: TRBJ1-2
CDR3aa: CASSQWTGAYGYTF
CDR3nt: TGTGCCAGCAGCCAATGGACCGGGGCCTATGGCTACACCTTC

abundance: NA
v_gene: TRBV6-1
d_gene: TRBD1
j_gene: TRBJ2-7
CDR3aa: CASSSDRDPFYEQYF
CDR3nt: TGTGCCAGCAGTTCCGACAGGGACCCCTTCTACGAGCAGTACTTC

abundance: few
v_gene: TRBV9
d_gene: NA
j_gene: TRBJ1-2
CDR3aa: CASSPSGTHTNYGYTF
CDR3nt: TGTGCCAGCAGCCCATCCGGGACGCACACTAACTATGGCTACACCTTC

abundance: NA
v_gene: TRBV19
d_gene: TRBD2
j_gene: TRBJ2-2
CDR3aa: CASSDTSGSVYGELFF
CDR3nt: TGTGCCAGTAGTGACACTAGCGGGAGTGTGTACGGGGAGCTGTTTTTT

abundance: NA
v_gene: TRBV6-5
d_gene: TRBD1
j_gene: TRBJ1-2
CDR3aa: CASSYATGGIYGYTF
CDR3nt: TGTGCCAGCAGTTACGCTACAGGGGGCATCTATGGCTACACCTTC